These T cell receptor beta chains were read from a single sample in a study of T cells in tuberculosis. Data came from immunoSEQ multiplex PCR; TCRdb stores just in-frame clones and leaves some out. The sample lists around 30,000 clones; under 95% were seen once. This material consisted of PBMCs, taken at tuberculosis diagnosis. These receptors were obtained from an adult with tuberculosis. The CDR3 runs from the conserved cysteine through the conserved F or W. The D gene is left open where the match is weak. A row's size may be missing; if present it is once, few, many or a size class.

abundance,v_gene,d_gene,j_gene,CDR3nt,CDR3aa
-,TRBV30,-,TRBJ2-7,TGTGCCTGGAGTGGCGGAGGGTGGAACGAGCAGTACTTC,CAWSGGGWNEQYF
-,TRBV4-1,TRBD1,TRBJ1-6,TGCGCCAGCAGCCAAGATGAGACAGGGATGAATTCACCCCTCCACTTT,CASSQDETGMNSPLHF
once,TRBV5-6,-,TRBJ2-7,TGTGCCAGCAGCTTGTGGGCGGGCTATAACTCCTACGAGCAGTACTTC,CASSLWAGYNSYEQYF
once,TRBV4-1,TRBD1,TRBJ2-7,TGCGCCAGCAGCCACACCGATCTGGGACAGGGGGGCCACGAGCAGTACTTC,CASSHTDLGQGGHEQYF
-,TRBV11-3,-,TRBJ2-1,TGTGCCAGCAGCTTAGACGTAGCGGCCCGGGGAAATGAGCAGTTCTTC,CASSLDVAARGNEQFF
once,TRBV4-1,-,TRBJ2-7,TGCGCCAGCAGCCAAAACGGGGGTAAATACGAGCAGTACTTC,CASSQNGGKYEQYF
-,TRBV27,-,TRBJ1-5,TGTGCCAGCAGTTTAATAGGAGGAGGGAATCAGCCCCAGCATTTT,CASSLIGGGNQPQHF
once,TRBV19,TRBD1,TRBJ2-5,TGTGCCAGTAGTAGGACAGGGGGCCAAGAGACCCAGTACTTC,CASSRTGGQETQYF
-,TRBV10-2,TRBD1,TRBJ2-2,TGCGCCAGCAGTGAAACAGGGGGAGGAGGGGAGCTGTTTTTT,CASSETGGGGELFF
-,TRBV18,TRBD2,TRBJ2-1,TGTGCCAGCTCACCACCGGTGGCGGGAGCGTACAATGAGCAGTTCTTC,CASSPPVAGAYNEQFF
-,TRBV11-2,TRBD1,TRBJ2-7,TGTGCCAGCAGCTCGGGACAGGTCGGGTTGTACTTC,CASSSGQVGLYF
-,TRBV7-3,TRBD2,TRBJ2-1,TGTGCCAGCAGCTCCGGGACTAGCGGGAGATACAATGAGCAGTTCTTC,CASSSGTSGRYNEQFF
-,TRBV27,-,TRBJ2-7,TGTGCCAGCAGTTCCCCTATGGTTGGGACTTCCGAGCAGTACTTC,CASSSPMVGTSEQYF
-,TRBV14,-,TRBJ1-1,TGTGCCAGCAGCCAAGTACTAGCCACTGAAGCTTTCTTT,CASSQVLATEAFF